Shown below are 19 T cell receptor beta chains from a single sample sequenced in a study of T cell changes during pregnancy in multiple sclerosis. TCRdb keeps only in-frame clones here, not all; method: immunoSEQ multiplex PCR. Of around 63,000 clones listed, approximately 92% are singletons. The material sequenced was CD8+ T cells from peripheral blood mononuclear cells, taken in the third trimester of pregnancy. All receptors come from a female donor in good health, enrolled as a control in a pregnancy study.

Many counts were recorded for this clone. The chain carries TRBV6-1 and TRBJ2-6; D possibly corresponds to TRBD1 (5 bases). CDR1 and CDR2 (germline): MNHNS, SASEGT. The CDR3 covers 16 residues. Trimming removed 3 bases from V and 0 bases from J, with 9 bases in between. The CDR3 reads CASSETVSSGANVLTF. As DNA, the CDR3 is TGTGCCAGCAGTGAGACAGTAAGCTCTGGGGCCAACGTCCTGACTTTC.

The chain links TRBV19 to TRBJ1-6; D possibly corresponds to TRBD1 (5 bases). The CDR3 sequence is 15 residues long. Per germline, CDR1 LNHDA and CDR2 SQIVND (reference sequence). V was pared by 2 bases and J by 5 bases, with 10 bases between. The CDR3 spells CASSIYGANNSPLHF. The CDR3 region has the DNA TGTGCCAGTAGTATATATGGGGCTAATAATTCACCCCTCCACTTT.

The J gene is TRBJ1-6, the V gene TRBV9, with 8 bases aligning to TRBD1. The V segment lost 3 bases and the J segment 7 bases; nucleotides outside the gene matches: 6. The length of the CDR3 is 15 residues. CDR1 and CDR2 (germline): SGDLS, YYNGEE. CDR3 in DNA: TGTGCCAGCAGCGCCTACGACAGGGGAAATTCACCCCTCCACTTT. Its protein product is CASSAYDRGNSPLHF.

Remarks on this clone: Different DNA sequences within this sample yield the same CDR3. The chain is built from TRBV5-6 and TRBJ2-7; no clear D gene. The ends were cut back, 2 bases at V and 2 bases at J, with 5 bases in the middle. CDR3 length equals 12 residues. Germline V gene sequence: CDR1 SGHDT, CDR2 YYEEEE. The CDR3 region is CASSFSAYEQYF. DNA of the CDR3: TGTGCCAGCAGCTTCTCAGCCTACGAGCAGTACTTC.

V and J are TRBV18 and TRBJ2-7; D not certain. Germline CDR1 is KGHSH and CDR2 is LQKENI. Trimming cost V 0 bases and J 0 bases, with 6 bases left between them. CDR3 length: 14 residues. For the CDR3, the DNA is TGTGCCAGCTCACCACCGGAGTCCTCCTACGAGCAGTACTTC. Translation gives CASSPPESSYEQYF.

CDR3 sequence (DNA): TGTGCCAGCAGCGTAGAGTGGACACCCGCCTACGAGCAGTACTTC. This translates into CASSVEWTPAYEQYF. The genes are TRBV9 and TRBJ2-7, with a tentative D call TRBD1 (5 bases). Germline loops: CDR1 SGDLS, CDR2 YYNGEE. Trimming shortened V by 0 bases and J by 2 bases, and 12 bases separated the two germline ends. There are 15 residues in the CDR3.

V and J are TRBV30 and TRBJ2-1, with TRBD2 matching over 10 bases. Losses at the gene ends were 3 bases for V and 9 bases for J; bases not matched to a gene: 5. CDR3 length equals 13 residues. Per germline, CDR1 GTSNPN and CDR2 SVGIG (reference sequence). CDR3 in amino acids: CAWSDGTSVEQFF. As DNA, the CDR3 is TGTGCCTGGAGCGACGGGACTAGCGTTGAGCAGTTCTTC.

On this clone: The junction shows a germline mismatch at one end, possibly a read error. The rearrangement uses TRBV7-9 and TRBJ2-1; 8 bases fit TRBD2. CDR1 and CDR2 (germline): SEHNR, FQNEAQ (reference sequence). The CDR3 covers 10 residues. For the CDR3, the DNA is TGTGCCAGCTGGAAAACTAGCGGTGTCTTC. Translation: CASWKTSGVF.

V is TRBV27 and J is TRBJ2-7; TRBD1 matches 10 bases. The CDR3 contains 14 residues. CDR1 is MNHEY and CDR2 is SMNVEV in the germline V gene (reference sequence). V lost 7 bases and J lost 5; bases outside the gene matches: 8. The CDR3 here is CASKRQGAIDEQYF. The CDR3 coding sequence is TGTGCCAGCAAAAGACAGGGGGCTATTGACGAGCAGTACTTC.

V and J are TRBV11-2 and TRBJ2-3; 8 nucleotides align to TRBD2. The length of the CDR3 is 16 residues. With 2 bases clipped from V and 0 bases from J, the junction kept 4 bases outside the gene matches. In germline, CDR1 is SGHAT, CDR2 FQNNGV. The CDR3 sequence is CASSLILAASTDTQYF. The CDR3 DNA follows: TGTGCCAGCAGCTTAATACTAGCGGCTAGCACAGATACGCAGTATTTT.

The rearrangement uses TRBV7-2 and TRBJ2-1; D is undetermined. CDR1 is SGHTA and CDR2 is FQGNSA in the germline V gene. This CDR3 spans 15 amino acids. V dropped 5 bases and J dropped 9 bases, with 20 bases sitting between them. The CDR3 DNA sequence: TGTGCCAGCAGCCCCTATGTCGACCGGGTCGTTGAGCAGTTCTTC. Its translation is CASSPYVDRVVEQFF.

The rearrangement uses TRBV27 and TRBJ1-3; 7 bases fit TRBD1. The junction had 8 bases not matched to a gene; V was cut back by 5 bases and J by 4 bases. The CDR3 is 15 residues long. Germline CDR1 MNHEY, CDR2 SMNVEV (reference sequence). CDR3 amino acids: CASSPDRDEGNTIYF. DNA of the CDR3: TGTGCCAGCAGTCCCGACAGGGATGAGGGAAACACCATATATTTT.

The chain recombines TRBV4-3 with TRBJ2-2, with 14 bases identical to TRBD2. The CDR3 loop spans 19 amino acids. Trimming removed 1 base from V and 5 bases from J; junction bases left unmatched: 9. Germline CDR1 and CDR2: LGHNA and YSLEER. CDR3 sequence: CASSQVSTSGGVGTGELFF. The DNA of the CDR3 is TGCGCCAGCAGCCAAGTTTCGACTAGCGGGGGGGTGGGTACCGGGGAGCTGTTTTTT.

The chain has TRBV19 and TRBJ2-7, with D unresolved. The V end lost 6 bases, the J end lost 2 bases, and 8 bases lay between the germline ends. The CDR3 has 12 amino acids. Germline values: CDR1 LNHDA, CDR2 SQIVND (reference sequence). The CDR3 spells CASRSRTYEQYF. The CDR3 DNA reads TGTGCCAGTAGATCCAGGACCTACGAGCAGTACTTC.

This sequence joins TRBV6-1 and TRBJ2-4, with TRBD1 matching over 7 bases. From germline, CDR1 is MNHNS and CDR2 SASEGT. The CDR3 consists of 14 residues. With V trimmed by 6 bases and J by 7 bases, 9 bases remained unmatched. In DNA form, the CDR3 reads TGTGCCAGCAGGTCGACAGGGATGGGGAACATTCAGTACTTC. It encodes CASRSTGMGNIQYF.

The V gene is TRBV29-1, the J gene TRBJ1-1, with TRBD1 matching 10 bases. The germline gives CDR1 SQVTM, CDR2 ANQGSEA. The CDR3 totals 14 residues. V shed 6 bases, J shed 3 bases, and the junction held 7 bases outside the gene matches. CDR3 protein: CSVEDRGLHTEAFF. The CDR3 nucleotides are TGCAGCGTAGAGGACAGGGGGTTACACACTGAAGCTTTCTTT.

The V call is TRBV19, the J call TRBJ2-7, with TRBD2 matching over 7 bases. Trimming removed 3 bases from V and 2 bases from J; junction bases left unmatched: 7. Per germline, CDR1 LNHDA and CDR2 SQIVND (reference sequence). The CDR3 is made up of 15 amino acids. For the CDR3, the DNA is TGTGCCAGTAGTATCCGGGACTACCCACCCTACGAGCAGTACTTC. It codes for CASSIRDYPPYEQYF.

The chain uses TRBV29-1 and TRBJ1-5, with D perhaps matching TRBD1 (6 bases). Germline assignment: CDR1 SQVTM and CDR2 ANQGSEA. The CDR3 is 19 residues long. With 1 base removed from V and 0 bases from J, the gap between germline ends came to 22 bases. CDR3 protein: CSVEAKEPEWGHSNQPQHF. In DNA, the CDR3 is TGCAGCGTTGAAGCGAAGGAGCCGGAATGGGGGCATAGCAATCAGCCCCAGCATTTT.

V is TRBV9 and J is TRBJ1-5; 9 bases fit TRBD1. Germline values: CDR1 SGDLS, CDR2 YYNGEE. The V and J ends lost 0 bases and 7 bases, in that order; junction bases with no gene match: 5. The CDR3 is made up of 15 amino acids. CDR3 amino acids: CASSVGDRENQPQHF. In DNA form, the CDR3 reads TGTGCCAGCAGCGTAGGGGACAGGGAGAACCAGCCCCAGCATTTT.